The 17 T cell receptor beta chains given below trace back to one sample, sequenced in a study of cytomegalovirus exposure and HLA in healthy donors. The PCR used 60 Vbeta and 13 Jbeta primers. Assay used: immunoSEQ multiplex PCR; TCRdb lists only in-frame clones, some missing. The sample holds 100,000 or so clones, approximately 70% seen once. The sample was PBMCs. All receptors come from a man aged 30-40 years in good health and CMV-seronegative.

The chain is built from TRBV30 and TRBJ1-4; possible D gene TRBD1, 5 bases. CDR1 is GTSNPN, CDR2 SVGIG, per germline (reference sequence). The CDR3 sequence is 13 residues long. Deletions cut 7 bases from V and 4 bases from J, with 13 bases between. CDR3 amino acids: CASGETLNEKLFF. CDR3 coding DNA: TGTGCCTCGGGGGAGACCCTTAATGAAAAACTGTTTTTT.

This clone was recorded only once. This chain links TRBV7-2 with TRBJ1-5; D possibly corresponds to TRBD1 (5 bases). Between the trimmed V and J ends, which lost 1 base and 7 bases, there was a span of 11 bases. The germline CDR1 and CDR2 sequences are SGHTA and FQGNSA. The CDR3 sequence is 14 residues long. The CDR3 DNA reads TGTGCCAGCAGCTTAGACGGAAAGGGGCAGCCCCAGCATTTT. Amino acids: CASSLDGKGQPQHF.

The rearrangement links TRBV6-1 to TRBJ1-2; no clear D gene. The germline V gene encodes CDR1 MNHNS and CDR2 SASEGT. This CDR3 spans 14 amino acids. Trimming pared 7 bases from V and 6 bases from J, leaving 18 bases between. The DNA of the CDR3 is TGTGCCAGCACCTCGGGTCTACTCTCTCATGGCTACACCTTC. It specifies CASTSGLLSHGYTF.

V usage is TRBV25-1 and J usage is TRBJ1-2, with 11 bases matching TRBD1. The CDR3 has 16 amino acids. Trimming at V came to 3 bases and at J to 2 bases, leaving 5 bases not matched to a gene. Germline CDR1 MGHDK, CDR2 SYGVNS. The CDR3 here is CASSEPGTGGNYGYTF. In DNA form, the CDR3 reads TGTGCCAGCAGTGAGCCCGGGACAGGGGGGAACTATGGCTACACCTTC.

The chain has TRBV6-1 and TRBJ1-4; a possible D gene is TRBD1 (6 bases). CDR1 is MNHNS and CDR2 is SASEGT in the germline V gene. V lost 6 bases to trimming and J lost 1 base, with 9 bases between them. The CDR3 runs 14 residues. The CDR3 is CASRLGQTNEKLFF. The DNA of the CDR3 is TGTGCCAGCAGGTTGGGACAAACTAATGAAAAACTGTTTTTT.

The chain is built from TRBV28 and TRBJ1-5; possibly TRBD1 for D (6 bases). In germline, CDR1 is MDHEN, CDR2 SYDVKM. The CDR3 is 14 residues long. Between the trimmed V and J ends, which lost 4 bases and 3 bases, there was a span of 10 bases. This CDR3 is CASSSTGYNQPQHF. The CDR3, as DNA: TGTGCCAGCAGTTCGACAGGATACAATCAGCCCCAGCATTTT. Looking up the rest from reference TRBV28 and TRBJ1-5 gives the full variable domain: DVKVTQSSRYLVKRTGEKVFLECVQDMDHENMFWYRQDPGLGLRLIYFSYDVKMKEKGDIPEGYSVSREKKERFSLILESASTNQTSMYLCASSSTGYNQPQHFGDGTRLSIL.

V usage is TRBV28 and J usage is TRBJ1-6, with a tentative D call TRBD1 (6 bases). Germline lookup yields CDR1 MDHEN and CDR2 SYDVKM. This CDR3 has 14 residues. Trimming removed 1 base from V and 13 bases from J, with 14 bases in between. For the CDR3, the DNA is TGTGCCAGCAGTTTATCTGGGGGCTGGTATCCCCTCCACTTT. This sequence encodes CASSLSGGWYPLHF.

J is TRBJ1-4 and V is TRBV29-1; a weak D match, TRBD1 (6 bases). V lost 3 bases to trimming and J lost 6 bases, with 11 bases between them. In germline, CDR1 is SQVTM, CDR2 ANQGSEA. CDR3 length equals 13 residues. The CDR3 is CSVEGGADEKLFF. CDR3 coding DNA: TGCAGCGTTGAGGGGGGGGCAGATGAAAAACTGTTTTTT.

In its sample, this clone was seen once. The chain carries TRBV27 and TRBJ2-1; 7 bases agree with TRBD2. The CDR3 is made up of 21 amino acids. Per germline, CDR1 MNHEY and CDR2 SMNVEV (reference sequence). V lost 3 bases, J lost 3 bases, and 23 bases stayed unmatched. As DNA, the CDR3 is TGTGCCAGCAGTTTCAGAGTCGGGGGAGGGCCCTATCCCACCCTCTACAATGAGCAGTTCTTC. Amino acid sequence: CASSFRVGGGPYPTLYNEQFF.

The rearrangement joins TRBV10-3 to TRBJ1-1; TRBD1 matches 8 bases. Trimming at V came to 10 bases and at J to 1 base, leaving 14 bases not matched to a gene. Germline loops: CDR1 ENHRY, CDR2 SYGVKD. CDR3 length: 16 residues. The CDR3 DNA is TGTGCCACCACGACCTGGGACAGGACACCGAACACTGAAGCTTTCTTT. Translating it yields CATTTWDRTPNTEAFF.

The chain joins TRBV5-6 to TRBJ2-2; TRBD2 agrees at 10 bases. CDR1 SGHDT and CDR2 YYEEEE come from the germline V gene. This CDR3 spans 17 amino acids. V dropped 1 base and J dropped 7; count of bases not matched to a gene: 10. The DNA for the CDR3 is TGTGCCAGCAGCTTGCTGGGACTAGCGTCAGCAGACGGGGAGCTGTTTTTT. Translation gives CASSLLGLASADGELFF. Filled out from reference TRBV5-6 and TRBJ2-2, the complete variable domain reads DAGVTQSPTHLIKTRGQQVTLRCSPKSGHDTVSWYQQALGQGPQFIFQYYEEEERQRGNFPDRFSGHQFPNYSSELNVNALLLGDSALYLCASSLLGLASADGELFFGEGSRLTVL.

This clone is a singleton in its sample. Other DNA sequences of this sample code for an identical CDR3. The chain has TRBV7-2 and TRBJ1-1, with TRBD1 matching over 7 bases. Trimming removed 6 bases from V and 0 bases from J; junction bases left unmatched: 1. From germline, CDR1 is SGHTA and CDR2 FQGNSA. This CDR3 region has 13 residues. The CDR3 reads CASRGQVNTEAFF. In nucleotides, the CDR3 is TGTGCCAGCAGAGGACAGGTGAACACTGAAGCTTTCTTT.

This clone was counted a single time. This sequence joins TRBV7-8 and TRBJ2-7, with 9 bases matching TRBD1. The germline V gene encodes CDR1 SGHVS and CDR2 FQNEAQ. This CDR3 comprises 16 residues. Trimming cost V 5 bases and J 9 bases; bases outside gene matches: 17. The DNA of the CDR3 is TGTGCCAGCAGCCCCCAAGGGGGGACAGGGATAGGCGGGCAGTACTTC. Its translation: CASSPQGGTGIGGQYF.

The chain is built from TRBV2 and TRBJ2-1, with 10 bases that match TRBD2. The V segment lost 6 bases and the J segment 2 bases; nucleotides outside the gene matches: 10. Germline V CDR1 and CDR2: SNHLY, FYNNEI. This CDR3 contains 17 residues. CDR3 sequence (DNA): TGTGCCAGCAGCTACTCGGGGCTAGCGGGAGCCTACAATGAGCAGTTCTTC. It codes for CASSYSGLAGAYNEQFF.

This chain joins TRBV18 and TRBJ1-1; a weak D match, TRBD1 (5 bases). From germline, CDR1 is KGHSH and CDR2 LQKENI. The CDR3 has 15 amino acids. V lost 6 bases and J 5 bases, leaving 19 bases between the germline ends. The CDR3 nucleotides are TGTGCCAGCTCCCTCACACAGGAAGTAGAGACTGAAGCTTTCTTT. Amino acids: CASSLTQEVETEAFF.

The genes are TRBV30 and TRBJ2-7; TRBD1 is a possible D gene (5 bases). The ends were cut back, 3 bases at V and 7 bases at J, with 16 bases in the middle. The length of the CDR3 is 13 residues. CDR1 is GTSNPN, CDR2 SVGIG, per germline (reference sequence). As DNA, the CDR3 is TGTGCCTGGAGGTTAAGGCACCAGGGAGAGCAGTACTTC. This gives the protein CAWRLRHQGEQYF.

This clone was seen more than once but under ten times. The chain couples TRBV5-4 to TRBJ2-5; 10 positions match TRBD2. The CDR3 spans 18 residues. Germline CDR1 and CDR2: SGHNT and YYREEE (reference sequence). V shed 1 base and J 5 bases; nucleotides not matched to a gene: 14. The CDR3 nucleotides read TGTGCCAGCAGCTTGTCGAGGGGGAGCGGGAGGGGGATGGAGACCCAGTACTTC. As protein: CASSLSRGSGRGMETQYF.